These T cell receptor beta chains were read from a single sample in a study of STAT5B mutations in CD4+ large granular lymphocyte leukemia. Sequencing was performed with immunoSEQ multiplex PCR; in TCRdb, only in-frame clones are kept and a portion is missing. The data hold more than 25,000 clones, with roughly three quarters observed a single time. The sample was CD4+ T cells from blood buffy coats. The receptors derive from a human donor in good health. Each CDR3 is given with its conserved first and last residue. The D gene is left open where the match is weak. Rows may omit the clone size; those that give it use once, few, many or a size class.

j_gene,d_gene,v_gene,abundance,CDR3aa,CDR3nt
TRBJ2-5,TRBD1,TRBV6-1,.,CASEAGGRETQYF,TGTGCCAGCGAGGCAGGGGGCCGAGAGACCCAGTACTTC
TRBJ2-1,.,TRBV5-5,.,CASSLVGGAHNEQFF,TGTGCCAGCAGCTTGGTGGGGGGGGCCCACAATGAGCAGTTCTTC
TRBJ1-2,.,TRBV28,.,CASSLWAAEVETQEGYTF,TGTGCCAGCAGTTTATGGGCAGCTGAGGTAGAGACGCAGGAGGGCTACACCTTC
TRBJ2-5,.,TRBV7-2,.,CASSPLASETQYF,TGTGCCAGCAGCCCTCTAGCGAGCGAGACCCAGTACTTC
TRBJ2-1,.,TRBV7-9,.,CASSLTAAYNEQFF,TGTGCCAGCAGCTTAACTGCCGCTTACAATGAGCAGTTCTTC
TRBJ1-2,.,TRBV14,.,CASSESGYGYTF,TGTGCCAGCAGCGAAAGCGGTTATGGCTACACCTTC
TRBJ2-7,.,TRBV30,.,CALTPDSYEQYF,TGTGCCCTAACGCCTGACTCCTACGAGCAGTACTTC
TRBJ1-2,.,TRBV11-2,few,CASSTDRQNTPTF,TGTGCCAGCAGCACCGATAGACAGAATACCCCGACCTTC
TRBJ2-7,.,TRBV14,.,CASSQAASRRERYF,TGTGCCAGCAGCCAAGCCGCATCCCGGAGGGAAAGGTACTTC
TRBJ1-1,TRBD1,TRBV30,.,CAWSKIGGRTEAFF,TGTGCCTGGAGCAAAATAGGGGGCCGGACTGAAGCTTTCTTT
TRBJ1-1,.,TRBV30,few,CAWSVRAAIEAFF,TGTGCCTGGAGTGTACGGGCAGCCATTGAAGCTTTCTTT
TRBJ2-2,.,TRBV7-3,.,CASSRDGSNTGELFF,TGTGCCAGCAGTCGCGACGGGTCGAACACCGGGGAGCTGTTTTTT
TRBJ1-2,.,TRBV25-1,.,CASSARAAGYGYTF,TGTGCCAGCAGTGCTCGGGCCGCCGGCTATGGCTACACCTTC
TRBJ1-2,TRBD1,TRBV6-5,.,CASTRDRSNYGYTF,TGTGCCAGCACCCGGGACAGGTCTAACTATGGCTACACCTTC
TRBJ2-7,.,TRBV5-1,.,CASSAPGAGGEEQYF,TGCGCCAGCAGCGCCCCTGGGGCAGGTGGGGAGGAGCAGTACTTC
TRBJ1-2,TRBD1,TRBV6-5,.,CASSSTGEYGYTF,TGTGCCAGCAGTTCGACAGGGGAATATGGCTACACCTTC
TRBJ1-6,.,TRBV7-9,.,CASSFGGSSSPLHF,TGTGCCAGCAGCTTCGGGGGCTCGTCTTCACCCCTCCACTTT
TRBJ2-2,.,TRBV18,.,CASSPGRNTGELFF,TGTGCCAGCTCACCAGGGAGGAACACCGGGGAGCTGTTTTTT